This T cell receptor (beta chain) was sequenced during a study of blood T cell repertoires in COVID-19. The CDR3 is 15 residues long. Deletions cut 5 bases from V and 6 bases from J, with 18 bases between. Germline V gene sequence: CDR1 SGDLS, CDR2 YYNGEE. Assay used: immunoSEQ multiplex PCR; TCRdb lists only in-frame clones, some missing. The sample has 200,000 to 250,000 clones, 80% to 85% seen once. The sequenced material came from peripheral blood. This TCR was sampled from a human donor in a cohort sampled during active COVID-19. The chain couples TRBV9 to TRBJ2-1, with D maybe TRBD2 (6 bases). The CDR3: CASSASGQGGNEQFF. Written as DNA, the CDR3 is TGTGCCAGCAGTGCTTCCGGGCAGGGAGGCAATGAGCAGTTCTTC.